This is a list of T cell receptor beta chains from one sample in a study of spatial heterogeneity in lung cancer. TCRdb called the 5' RACE reads again in MiXCR, with one record for every CDR3 protein. There are fewer than 150,000 distinct CDR3 sequences in the sample; about a tenth occur only once, and approximately 25% lies in the top ten. The source material was PBMCs, sampled at follow-up. The source is a female donor with early-stage non-small cell lung cancer. The CDR3 runs from the conserved cysteine through the conserved F or W.

>15|TRBJ1-1|TRBV20-1
CSARPQGGRITEAFF
>17|TRBJ2-2|TRBV12-5
CASGLGELAGVVGELFF
>16|TRBJ2-5|TRBV6-6
CASNYPSPTRQETQYF
>13|TRBJ2-1|TRBV12-3/TRBV12-4
CASSLRLSNEQFF
>11|TRBJ1-6|TRBV28
CASRSTSPLHF
>14|TRBJ2-1|TRBV20-1
CSARREGPYNEQFF
>14|TRBJ2-1|TRBV27
CASRLAGGGNEQFF
>15|TRBJ2-3|TRBV6-5
CASSYSGGYTDTQYF
>16|TRBJ2-3|TRBV7-9
CASSLGLAGGPDTQYF
>13|TRBJ1-2|TRBV12-3/TRBV12-4
CASSLEGGYGYTF
>15|TRBJ2-7|TRBV4-1
CASSQFLAGVYEQYF
>11|TRBJ1-4|TRBV12-3/TRBV12-4
CASSSGEKLFF
>16|TRBJ2-2|TRBV7-8
CASSATSALNTGELFF
>16|TRBJ2-2|TRBV5-1
CASSLNAREVTGELFF
>13|TRBJ2-3|TRBV3-1
CASKTSPADTQYF
>15|TRBJ1-2|TRBV28
CASKRGRGTNYGYTF
>15|TRBJ2-2|TRBV19
CASVITSGTGGELFF
>12|TRBJ2-7|TRBV20-1
CSARVSPGEQYF
>15|TRBJ1-2|TRBV28
CASSPGDRKNYGYTF
>16|TRBJ2-2|TRBV7-2
CASSSRLAGGTGELFF
>17|TRBJ2-3|TRBV9
CASSVAPSGSGTDTQYF
>15|TRBJ1-4|TRBV4-2
CASSLGQGRVEKLFF
>14|TRBJ1-5|TRBV12-3/TRBV12-4
CASSLVTGLQPQHF
>16|TRBJ2-7|TRBV2
CASLFHHSGRAYEQYF
>13|TRBJ2-5|TRBV20-1
CSARPRAPETQYF
>15|TRBJ1-5|TRBV6-1
CASSEVQGVREPQHF
>15|TRBJ1-5|TRBV19
CASSIWSTGDQPQHF
>17|TRBJ2-7|TRBV18
CASSPQGLAGGLYEQYF
>14|TRBJ1-1|TRBV12-3/TRBV12-4
CASSSTGFAIEAFF
>13|TRBJ1-2|TRBV9
CASSGTGYYGYTF
>18|TRBJ1-5|TRBV19
CASSLTGTLFYSNQPQHF
>15|TRBJ2-5|TRBV5-4
CASSLVPGPQETQYF
>14|TRBJ2-2|TRBV5-1
CASGLLSGFGELFF
>12|TRBJ2-7|TRBV29-1
CSVEDQGPEQYF
>14|TRBJ1-1|TRBV3-1
CASSQGPPNTEAFF
>14|TRBJ2-3|TRBV29-1
CSAVKLAGTDTQYF
>14|TRBJ2-5|TRBV11-2
CASSLEQGGLTQYF
>13|TRBJ1-6|TRBV7-3
CASSLNMNSPLHF
>13|TRBJ2-3|TRBV7-8
CASSRAGTDTQYF
>14|TRBJ2-1|TRBV7-2
CASRAGDLYNEQFF
>13|TRBJ1-4|TRBV5-1
CASSFWTGEKLFF
>16|TRBJ1-3|TRBV7-9
CASSSSSGAAGNTIYF
>17|TRBJ1-1|TRBV10-2
CASMGVNIQQTNTEAFF
>15|TRBJ2-3|TRBV5-1
CASSSGMDSTDTQYF
>12|TRBJ2-3|TRBV20-1
CSARVSTDTQYF
>15|TRBJ2-7|TRBV28
CASRKLLGTAYEQYF
>11|TRBJ2-7|TRBV7-9
CASSRQYEQYF